This T cell receptor beta chain is drawn from a study of cytomegalovirus exposure and HLA in healthy donors. Looking at the study overall: Among several hundred genotyped donors, around 80% fell in the Caucasian-associated ancestry cluster. Findings and caveats of the study: At a 0.05 false discovery rate, a later analysis found roughly 17,000 TCR beta sequences to be associated with HLA alleles.

PCR primers comprised 60 Vbeta and 13 Jbeta primers. In the authors' methods: Per a later analysis, the number of unique TCR beta chains was about 80 million, of which 8.5 million to 11 million were shared. Assay used: immunoSEQ multiplex PCR; TCRdb lists only in-frame clones, some missing. V, J and clone size are taken as reported in that table, and D and trimming were inferred from the DNA itself. The sample contains about 120,000 clones, nearly 65% of which appear only once. Points on this clone: Its antigen is as yet unknown.

In germline, CDR1 is SGHDT, CDR2 YYEEEE. After removal of 4 bases from V and 0 bases from J, the junction contained 7 bases not matched to a gene. CDR3 length: 17 residues. The donors gave bone marrow, and they were healthy. The sequencing sample was made of PBMCs. The chain joins TRBV5-6 to TRBJ1-6, with TRBD1 identical over 7 bases. The TCR originated in a man in his forties in good health and CMV-seropositive. CDR3 in amino acids: CASSPRGYSSYNSPLHF. CDR3 nucleotides: TGTGCCAGCAGCCCCAGGGGGTACAGCTCCTATAATTCACCCCTCCACTTT. Drawing the rest from reference TRBV5-6 and TRBJ1-6, the complete variable domain is DAGVTQSPTHLIKTRGQQVTLRCSPKSGHDTVSWYQQALGQGPQFIFQYYEEEERQRGNFPDRFSGHQFPNYSSELNVNALLLGDSALYLCASSPRGYSSYNSPLHFGNGTRLTVT.